This T cell receptor beta chain was sequenced during a study of shared clonotypes between healthy human individuals. The CDR3 runs 14 residues. Germline CDR1 reads SGHRS; CDR2 reads YFSETQ. V was trimmed by 0 bases and J by 4 bases, leaving 11 bases between them. As to this clone: Its antigen is still unknown.

Study-level points and caveats: A small donor pool kept down the genetic and exposure-history diversity that was represented.

Spread over ten immunoSEQ deep assay plates, unsorted PBMC DNA underwent sequencing. Measured with immunoSEQ multiplex PCR; TCRdb has only the in-frame clones, and not every one. The sample lists about 500,000 clones, approximately 80% occurring once. The J gene is TRBJ2-7, the V gene TRBV5-1; unclear D gene. This receptor was identified in a woman aged 35 to 49 in good health. Some clones in this sample may be carry-over from other donors' samples. The sample was PBMCs. CDR3 DNA: TGCGCCAGCAGCTTGGAGGGCAGCCGGTACGAGCAGTACTTC. This gives the protein CASSLEGSRYEQYF.